One sample yielded the 17 T cell receptor beta chains listed below, sequenced in a study of blood T cell repertoires in COVID-19. TCRdb's table, derived via immunoSEQ multiplex PCR, lists solely in-frame clones and lacks some. The sample shows under 140,000 clones, over 65% of them seen only once. Specimen: peripheral blood. Every receptor here comes from a woman aged 80 or older with acute or convalescent COVID-19.

The gene calls are TRBV28 and TRBJ2-2, with TRBD1 identical over 7 bases. Trimming at V came to 4 bases and at J to 0 bases, leaving 8 bases not matched to a gene. CDR1 and CDR2 from the germline V gene are MDHEN and SYDVKM. The CDR3 has 17 residues. The CDR3 reads CASSSRTGTANTGELFF. In DNA form, the CDR3 reads TGTGCCAGCAGTTCGAGGACAGGCACGGCGAACACCGGGGAGCTGTTTTTT.

The chain links TRBV6-1 to TRBJ2-1, with TRBD2 matching 11 bases. The CDR3 has 16 residues. J was trimmed by 7 bases and V by 0 bases; bases with no gene match: 5. CDR1 and CDR2 (germline): MNHNS, SASEGT. In DNA form, the CDR3 reads TGTGCCAGCAGTGAAGCAACTAGCGGGAGTGAAAATGAGCAGTTCTTC. Protein sequence: CASSEATSGSENEQFF.

The V and J genes are TRBV29-1 and TRBJ2-1; 10 bases align to TRBD1. Trimming at V came to 7 bases and at J to 7 bases, leaving 7 bases not matched to a gene. CDR1 is SQVTM and CDR2 is ANQGSEA in the germline V gene. CDR3 length: 13 amino acids. In DNA form, the CDR3 reads TGCAGCGCTAGGGACAGGGGAAGGAATGAGCAGTTCTTC. This translates into CSARDRGRNEQFF.

This clone showed up just once. CDR3 residues: CASSLQTSGGGVVDTQYF. The CDR3 bases are TGCGCCAGCAGCTTGCAAACCAGCGGCGGGGGGGTCGTAGATACGCAGTATTTT. The chain has TRBV5-1 and TRBJ2-3, with TRBD2 matching over 9 bases. The CDR3 is 18 amino acids. Per germline, CDR1 SGHRS and CDR2 YFSETQ. V lost 1 base to trimming and J lost 5 bases; unmatched junction nucleotides: 14.

V and J are TRBV7-6 and TRBJ2-3, with 8 bases matching TRBD1. Germline V CDR1 and CDR2: SGHVS, FNYEAQ. Trimming removed 4 bases from V and 1 base from J; junction bases left unmatched: 7. The CDR3 runs 16 residues. The DNA for the CDR3 is TGTGCCAGCAGCTCGGGACAGGCTGGGGGCACAGATACGCAGTATTTT. It translates to CASSSGQAGGTDTQYF.

This chain connects TRBV9 to TRBJ2-5, with 8 bases that match TRBD2. This CDR3 is built from 14 residues. Trimming removed 7 bases from V and 7 bases from J; junction bases left unmatched: 12. Per the germline V gene, CDR1 is SGDLS and CDR2 is YYNGEE. The CDR3 DNA follows: TGTGCCAGCTCCCTGGCCAGCGGGAGTTGGACCCAGTACTTC. It codes for CASSLASGSWTQYF.

The chain combines TRBV19 with TRBJ1-5; the match to TRBD1 covers 10 bases. V lost 6 bases, J lost 5 bases, and 7 bases stayed unmatched. This CDR3 has 15 residues. CDR1 LNHDA and CDR2 SQIVND come from the germline V gene (reference sequence). CDR3 in amino acids: CASRIPGQGHQPQHF. The CDR3, as DNA: TGTGCCAGTAGAATCCCGGGACAGGGGCATCAGCCCCAGCATTTT.

In this sample, this clone turned up a few times. J is TRBJ1-1 and V is TRBV29-1; D is perhaps TRBD1 (6 bases). The CDR3 covers 14 residues. Per the germline V gene, CDR1 is SQVTM and CDR2 is ANQGSEA. V shed 7 bases and J shed 0 bases, with 15 bases lying between them. As DNA, the CDR3 is TGCAGCGCTCGTTTACAGGGCGTGAACACTGAAGCTTTCTTT. It is translated as CSARLQGVNTEAFF.

V and J are TRBV10-2 and TRBJ2-7; TRBD2 matches at 7 bases. This CDR3 has 14 amino acids. The V gene end was trimmed by 10 bases and the J gene end by 0 bases; junction bases not matched to a gene: 9. Germline loops: CDR1 WSHSY, CDR2 SAAADI. DNA of the CDR3: TGCGCCATAACGCGGGGGACCAGCTCCTACGAGCAGTACTTC. Its translation: CAITRGTSSYEQYF.

This chain uses TRBV1 with TRBJ2-5; TRBD1 is the table's D call, not checked against the DNA. TRBV1 is a pseudogene locus. There are 15 residues in the CDR3. This chain's CDR3 is CTSSHRDRGQETQYF. CDR3 coding DNA: TGCACCAGCAGCCATCGGGACAGGGGTCAAGAGACCCAGTACTTC.

This chain uses TRBV11-2 with TRBJ2-3; 9 positions agree with TRBD1. V gave up 3 bases and J gave up 0 bases; unmatched junction bases: 10. The CDR3 is 18 amino acids. Germline V CDR1 and CDR2: SGHAT, FQNNGV. The CDR3 region is CASSFQKRTGESTDTQYF. DNA for the CDR3: TGTGCCAGCAGCTTCCAAAAGAGGACAGGGGAGAGCACAGATACGCAGTATTTT.

The J gene is TRBJ2-5, the V gene TRBV30, with a tentative D call TRBD1 (7 bases). The CDR3 contains 15 residues. Trimming pared 3 bases from V and 9 bases from J, leaving 23 bases between. Looked up from germline, CDR1 is GTSNPN and CDR2 is SVGIG (reference sequence). The CDR3 nucleotides are TGTGCCTGGAGCCCCTCCGCGGGACAGTGGGGGCCCCAGTACTTC. It encodes CAWSPSAGQWGPQYF. The full variable domain, with the rest looked up from reference TRBV30 and TRBJ2-5, is SQTIHQWPATLVQPVGSPLSLECTVEGTSNPNLYWYRQAAGRGLQLLFYSVGIGQISSEVPQNLSASRPQDRQFILSSKKLLLSDSGFYLCAWSPSAGQWGPQYFGPGTRLLVL.

The rearrangement joins TRBV5-1 to TRBJ1-2, with 10 bases lining up with TRBD1. In germline, CDR1 is SGHRS, CDR2 YFSETQ. The CDR3 consists of 21 residues. V lost 4 bases, J lost 5 bases, and 26 bases stayed unmatched. CDR3 residues: CASSPDLTPRDRGHEGYGYTF. As DNA, the CDR3 is TGCGCCAGCAGCCCCGATTTAACACCCCGGGACAGGGGCCATGAAGGATATGGCTACACCTTC.

The CDR3 loop reads CASSPTEAAYEQYF. CDR3 sequence (DNA): TGTGCCAGCTCACCAACCGAGGCAGCCTACGAGCAGTACTTC. This chain joins TRBV18 and TRBJ2-7; D uncertain. V lost 2 bases to trimming and J lost 2 bases, with 10 bases between them. The CDR3 runs 14 residues. The germline gives CDR1 KGHSH, CDR2 LQKENI.

The chain links TRBV5-6 to TRBJ1-1; tentatively, D is TRBD1 (5 bases). The CDR3 length is 14 residues. V gave up 2 bases and J gave up 0 bases, with 8 bases separating them. Germline assignment: CDR1 SGHDT and CDR2 YYEEEE. CDR3: CASSFGGMNTEAFF. Here the CDR3 DNA reads TGTGCCAGCAGCTTCGGGGGGATGAACACTGAAGCTTTCTTT. Together with reference TRBV5-6 and TRBJ1-1, the CDR3 gives the full variable domain: DAGVTQSPTHLIKTRGQQVTLRCSPKSGHDTVSWYQQALGQGPQFIFQYYEEEERQRGNFPDRFSGHQFPNYSSELNVNALLLGDSALYLCASSFGGMNTEAFFGQGTRLTVV.

The chain uses TRBV6-5 and TRBJ2-1, with 11 bases lining up with TRBD2. Trimming at V came to 4 bases and at J to 4 bases, leaving 3 bases not matched to a gene. Germline V gene lookup returns CDR1 MNHEY and CDR2 SVGAGI. The CDR3 covers 15 residues. In DNA, the CDR3 is TGTGCCAGCAGTTTAGCGGGGGGGCCTTACAATGAGCAGTTCTTC. This sequence encodes CASSLAGGPYNEQFF.

This clone was seen only a few times. The gene calls are TRBV7-6 and TRBJ1-6; 8 positions agree with TRBD1. V was pared by 1 base and J by 10 bases, with 6 bases of the junction left unmatched. Germline CDR1 is SGHVS and CDR2 is FNYEAQ. The CDR3 contains 15 residues. CDR3 region: CASSLGGTGESPLHF. Here the CDR3 DNA reads TGTGCCAGCAGCTTAGGTGGGACAGGTGAATCACCCCTCCACTTT.